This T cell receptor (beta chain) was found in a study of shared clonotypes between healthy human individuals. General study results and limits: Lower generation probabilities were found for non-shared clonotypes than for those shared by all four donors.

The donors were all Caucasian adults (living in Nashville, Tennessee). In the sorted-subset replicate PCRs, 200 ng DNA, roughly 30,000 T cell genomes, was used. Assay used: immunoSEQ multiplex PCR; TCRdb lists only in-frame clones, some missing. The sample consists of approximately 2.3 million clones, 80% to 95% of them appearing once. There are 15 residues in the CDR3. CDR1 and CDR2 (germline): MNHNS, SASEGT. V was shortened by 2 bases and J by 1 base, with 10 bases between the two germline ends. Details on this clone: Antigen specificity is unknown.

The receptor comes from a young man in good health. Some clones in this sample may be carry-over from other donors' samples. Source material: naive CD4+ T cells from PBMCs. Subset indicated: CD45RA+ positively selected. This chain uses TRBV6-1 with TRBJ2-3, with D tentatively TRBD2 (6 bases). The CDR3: CASSESWEGTDTQYF. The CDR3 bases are TGTGCCAGCAGTGAATCGTGGGAGGGCACAGATACGCAGTATTTT.